This passage covers 31 T cell receptor beta chains from one sample sequenced in a study of identical twins. TCRdb itself ran the 5' RACE reads through MiXCR, one entry per CDR3 protein. The table includes about 920,000 distinct CDR3 sequences, around an eighth detected once. These data were also filed under a second study, of yellow fever vaccine responses in identical twins.

Source material: PBMCs. These receptors were taken from a woman between 18 and 30 years old in good health.

This chain connects TRBV20-1 to TRBJ1-1; D perhaps matches TRBD1 (6 bases). Germline V lookup: CDR1 DFQATT, CDR2 SNEGSKA (reference sequence). The CDR3 runs to 14 residues. V lost 1 base to trimming and J lost 5 bases, with 14 bases between them. The CDR3: CSARVTWGRTEAFF. The CDR3 coding sequence is TGCAGTGCTAGAGTGACGTGGGGGCGAACTGAAGCTTTCTTT.

Ten or more counts support this clonotype. This rearrangement joins TRBV12-3 or TRBV12-4 to TRBJ2-1, with TRBD2 identical over 7 bases. CDR3 length: 20 residues. The V gene end was trimmed by 5 bases and the J gene end by 6 bases; junction bases not matched to a gene: 25. CDR3 in amino acids: CASSLYYGLGNKFGANEQFF. The CDR3 DNA sequence: TGTGCCAGCAGTCTTTACTATGGACTAGGAAATAAGTTTGGGGCCAATGAGCAGTTCTTC.

The rearrangement uses TRBV29-1 and TRBJ2-1; D call uncertain. Trimming cost V 3 bases and J 5 bases, with 8 bases left between them. CDR3 length: 12 amino acids. Germline V lookup: CDR1 SQVTM, CDR2 ANQGSEA. The CDR3 DNA reads as TGCAGCGTTGAGGTACGGAACAATGAGCAGTTCTTC. It translates to CSVEVRNNEQFF.

The chain couples TRBV20-1 to TRBJ2-7; 8 bases are a match to TRBD1. CDR1 is DFQATT and CDR2 is SNEGSKA in the germline V gene (reference sequence). V lost 6 bases and J lost 0; bases outside the gene matches: 4. CDR3 length: 13 amino acids. CDR3 in DNA: TGCAGTGCCCGACAGGGGAGCTCCTACGAGCAGTACGTC. Amino acid sequence: CSARQGSSYEQYV.

This clonotype has more than one count but fewer than ten. The chain joins TRBV3-1 to TRBJ2-7; no clear D. The germline V gene has CDR1 LGHDT and CDR2 YNNKEL (reference sequence). This CDR3 has 15 amino acids. V shed 2 bases and J shed 6 bases, with 17 bases lying between them. This CDR3 reads CASSQNLGSGVEQYF. The CDR3 DNA reads as TGTGCCAGCAGCCAAAACCTGGGATCGGGCGTCGAGCAGTACTTC.

This chain uses TRBV3-1 with TRBJ2-7; no definite D call. The germline gives CDR1 LGHDT, CDR2 YNNKEL (reference sequence). The CDR3 covers 13 residues. V was shortened by 1 base and J by 5 bases, with 9 bases between the two germline ends. The CDR3 spells CASSQGSYNEQYV. CDR3 nucleotide sequence: TGTGCCAGCAGCCAAGGCAGTTACAACGAGCAGTACGTC.

The rearrangement links TRBV18 to TRBJ2-5; 8 bases fit TRBD2. With V trimmed by 2 bases and J by 5 bases, 7 bases remained unmatched. This CDR3 comprises 15 residues. Looked up from germline, CDR1 is KGHSH and CDR2 is LQKENI. CDR3 residues: CASSPTSGARETQYF. As DNA, the CDR3 is TGTGCCAGCTCACCAACTAGCGGTGCACGGGAGACCCAGTACTTC.

V and J are TRBV28 and TRBJ2-1; 10 bases map to TRBD2. The V gene's germline CDR1 is MDHEN and CDR2 SYDVKM. The CDR3 length is 17 residues. V shed 7 bases, J shed 7 bases, and the junction held 16 bases outside the gene matches. CDR3 DNA sequence: TGTGCCAGCAACCCCATGGGGGGACTAGCGTATTCGAATGAGCAGTTCTTC. It specifies CASNPMGGLAYSNEQFF. The variable domain in full, completed from reference TRBV28 and TRBJ2-1, reads DVKVTQSSRYLVKRTGEKVFLECVQDMDHENMFWYRQDPGLGLRLIYFSYDVKMKEKGDIPEGYSVSREKKERFSLILESASTNQTSMYLCASNPMGGLAYSNEQFFGPGTRLTVL.

This clonotype was found many times. The chain's CDR3 is CASRGTGNTQYF. The CDR3 nucleotides are TGTGCCAGCAGGGGAACGGGTAATACGCAGTATTTT. V gene TRBV12-3 or TRBV12-4 combines with J gene TRBJ2-3; D is unclear. Trimming took off 6 bases at V and 7 bases at J, with 11 bases between the two ends. This CDR3 comprises 12 residues.

This clonotype has only a few counts. This rearrangement joins TRBV20-1 to TRBJ2-5, with D possibly TRBD1 on 6 matching bases. The CDR3 sequence is 13 residues long. Trimming pared 3 bases from V and 2 bases from J, leaving 10 bases between. CDR1 DFQATT and CDR2 SNEGSKA come from the germline V gene (reference sequence). This CDR3 is CSASRQAQETQYF. The CDR3, as DNA: TGCAGTGCTAGCAGACAGGCTCAAGAGACCCAGTACTTC.

There are a few counts of this clonotype. The chain joins TRBV15 to TRBJ2-3; D tentatively reads TRBD1 or TRBD2 (6 bases each). Germline-derived CDR1 and CDR2 are LNHNV and YYDKDF (reference sequence). The CDR3 runs to 14 residues. Trimming stripped 0 bases from V and 6 bases from J, with 10 bases between. The CDR3 here is CATSRDTGADTQYF. The CDR3 DNA reads as TGTGCCACCAGCAGAGATACGGGGGCGGATACGCAGTATTTT.

This rearrangement joins TRBV19 to TRBJ2-7; 10 bases match TRBD1. The CDR3 has 15 amino acids. Trimming cost V 2 bases and J 3 bases; bases outside gene matches: 4. The germline V gene encodes CDR1 LNHDA and CDR2 SQIVND (reference sequence). Here the CDR3 reads CASSIQGQGNYEQYF. The CDR3 DNA sequence: TGTGCCAGTAGTATACAGGGACAGGGGAACTACGAGCAGTACTTC.

There are a few counts of this clonotype. The chain joins TRBV6-1 to TRBJ1-3, with 7 bases fitting TRBD1. The CDR3 length is 19 residues. Germline loops: CDR1 MNHNS, CDR2 SASEGT. Trimming removed 5 bases from V and 1 base from J; junction bases left unmatched: 17. The CDR3 spells CASSTAGTATILSGNTIYF. CDR3 coding DNA: TGTGCCAGCAGTACCGCCGGGACAGCGACAATCCTATCTGGAAACACCATATATTTT.

CDR3 residues: CASSTLQRSNNEQFF. Written as DNA, the CDR3 is TGTGCCAGCAGCACCCTGCAGCGGTCAAACAATGAGCAGTTCTTC. The chain is built from TRBV13 and TRBJ2-1; D is perhaps TRBD2 (5 bases). CDR1 and CDR2 from the germline V gene are PRHDT and FYEKMQ (reference sequence). The CDR3 is made up of 15 amino acids. V lost 5 bases and J 5 bases, leaving 16 bases between the germline ends. The full variable domain, with the rest looked up from reference TRBV13 and TRBJ2-1, is AAGVIQSPRHLIKEKRETATLKCYPIPRHDTVYWYQQGPGQDPQFLISFYEKMQSDKGSIPDRFSAQQFSDYHSELNMSSLELGDSALYFCASSTLQRSNNEQFFGPGTRLTVL.

This sequence joins TRBV29-1 and TRBJ2-1, with D possibly matching TRBD1 (6 bases). In germline, CDR1 is SQVTM, CDR2 ANQGSEA. V was clipped by 0 bases and J by 0 bases, with 12 bases between them. The CDR3 covers 16 residues. CDR3 amino acids: CSVEEGHPSSYNEQFF. CDR3 sequence (DNA): TGCAGCGTTGAAGAGGGACACCCGAGCTCCTACAATGAGCAGTTCTTC.

The chain recombines TRBV10-3 with TRBJ1-6, with D unclear. Germline V CDR1 and CDR2: ENHRY, SYGVKD. Trimming pared 0 bases from V and 9 bases from J, leaving 9 bases between. The CDR3 covers 14 residues. The CDR3 here is CAISESPTISPLHF. CDR3 sequence (DNA): TGTGCCATCAGTGAGTCGCCGACGATTTCACCCCTCCACTTT.

This clonotype was observed a few times. The chain recombines TRBV3-1 with TRBJ1-4; 8 bases line up with TRBD1. Looked up from germline, CDR1 is LGHDT and CDR2 is YNNKEL (reference sequence). The V gene end was trimmed by 0 bases and the J gene end by 7 bases; junction bases not matched to a gene: 4. The CDR3 runs 15 residues. CDR3 nucleotides: TGTGCCAGCAGCCAAGATCGCAGGGGGCGTGAAAAACTGTTTTTT. Translating gives CASSQDRRGREKLFF.

The genes are TRBV28 and TRBJ2-4; D gene ambiguous. There are 13 residues in the CDR3. CDR1 is MDHEN, CDR2 SYDVKM, per germline. V lost 7 bases, J lost 11 bases, and 18 bases lay in between. The CDR3 coding sequence is TGTGCCAGCAAAGGCGACTTATTCCGGGTTCAGTACTTC. It specifies CASKGDLFRVQYF.

This clonotype was counted only a few times. The chain carries TRBV3-1 and TRBJ2-2; D ambiguous. The ends were cut back, 0 bases at V and 8 bases at J, with 10 bases in the middle. CDR1 is LGHDT, CDR2 YNNKEL, per germline (reference sequence). The CDR3 has 14 residues. The CDR3 reads CASSQDDGRGELFF. The CDR3 region has the DNA TGTGCCAGCAGCCAAGACGACGGTCGAGGGGAGCTGTTTTTT.

The V call is TRBV6-1, the J call TRBJ1-2, with 11 positions matching TRBD1. This CDR3 has 13 amino acids. Trimming removed 6 bases from V and 8 bases from J; junction bases left unmatched: 5. CDR1 is MNHNS and CDR2 is SASEGT in the germline V gene. CDR3 nucleotides: TGTGCCAGCAGAGGACAGGGGGCGGGGGGCTACACCTTC. Translation: CASRGQGAGGYTF.

This clonotype was counted between two and nine times. The CDR3 DNA reads TGTGCCAGCAGCGGCACGAACATGAACACTGAAGCTTTCTTT. Residues: CASSGTNMNTEAFF. This chain joins TRBV5-6 and TRBJ1-1; D is ambiguous. Trimming removed 4 bases at V and 0 bases at J, with 10 bases between. This CDR3 region has 14 residues. Germline V CDR1 and CDR2: SGHDT, YYEEEE.

This clonotype was observed at least ten times. The rearrangement links TRBV10-3 to TRBJ2-3; possible D gene TRBD2, 5 bases. The CDR3 runs 16 residues. Trimming cost V 3 bases and J 0 bases, with 13 bases left between them. Germline CDR1 ENHRY, CDR2 SYGVKD. The CDR3 nucleotides are TGTGCCATCAGTGACCCCCACCGGGATAGCACAGATACGCAGTATTTT. Its translation: CAISDPHRDSTDTQYF.

This clonotype was detected only a few times. CDR3 in DNA: TGTGCCAGCAGCCAAGGAAAAGCGGGGGGGTCAGATACGCAGTATTTT. Its translation is CASSQGKAGGSDTQYF. The chain uses TRBV14 and TRBJ2-3; 10 nucleotides match TRBD2. CDR3 length: 16 residues. Germline trimming cut 1 base from V and 4 bases from J; bases unmatched to any gene: 5. From germline, CDR1 is SGHDN and CDR2 FVKESK.

Comment on this clonotype: Compared with germline, one end of the junction differs, possibly owing to a read error. The rearrangement links TRBV20-1 to TRBJ2-7; 16 bases fit TRBD2. Germline values: CDR1 DFQATT, CDR2 SNEGSKA (reference sequence). CDR3 size: 16 residues. The CDR3 here is CCAEGLAGGPSYEQYF. The DNA for the CDR3 is TGCTGTGCTGAGGGACTAGCGGGAGGGCCCTCCTACGAGCAGTACTTC.

This clonotype was found a few times. The rearrangement links TRBV2 to TRBJ2-3; 7 nucleotides match TRBD1. The CDR3 runs to 15 residues. Germline CDR1 SNHLY, CDR2 FYNNEI. With V trimmed by 5 bases and J by 0 bases, 5 bases remained unmatched. The CDR3 DNA is TGTGCCAGCAGTTCACAGGGGTGGAGCACAGATACGCAGTATTTT. It encodes CASSSQGWSTDTQYF.

This clonotype turned up a few times. The chain is built from TRBV5-6 and TRBJ2-2; TRBD1 aligns across 10 bases. With 1 base clipped from V and 4 bases from J, the junction kept 4 bases outside the gene matches. The CDR3 consists of 16 residues. Germline V CDR1 and CDR2: SGHDT, YYEEEE. CDR3: CASSLKGQGRTGELFF. The CDR3 DNA follows: TGTGCCAGCAGCTTGAAGGGACAGGGGCGCACCGGGGAGCTGTTTTTT. The full variable domain, with the rest looked up from reference TRBV5-6 and TRBJ2-2, is DAGVTQSPTHLIKTRGQQVTLRCSPKSGHDTVSWYQQALGQGPQFIFQYYEEEERQRGNFPDRFSGHQFPNYSSELNVNALLLGDSALYLCASSLKGQGRTGELFFGEGSRLTVL.

The rearrangement links TRBV7-6 to TRBJ2-1, with 9 positions matching TRBD2. V shed 2 bases, J shed 6 bases, and the junction held 5 bases outside the gene matches. The CDR3 is 15 amino acids. Germline V CDR1 and CDR2: SGHVS, FNYEAQ. CDR3: CASSLIPSGVNEQFF. CDR3 DNA: TGTGCCAGCAGCTTAATTCCTAGCGGGGTCAATGAGCAGTTCTTC.

This clonotype came up many times. The V call is TRBV5-1, the J call TRBJ1-5; 8 bases are shared with TRBD1. J lost 5 bases, V lost 4 bases, and 8 bases had no gene match. Germline CDR1 is SGHRS and CDR2 is YFSETQ. There are 15 residues in the CDR3. CDR3 sequence (DNA): TGCGCCAGCAGCCCGACAGGGGAGTTTCATCAGCCCCAGCATTTT. It specifies CASSPTGEFHQPQHF.

The CDR3 DNA sequence: TGTGCCAGCAGCGTAGCCCCGGGGCAGCGGGGGCACAATGAGCAGTTCTTC. This translates into CASSVAPGQRGHNEQFF. The J gene is TRBJ2-1, the V gene TRBV9, with 8 bases fitting TRBD2. Germline CDR1 reads SGDLS; CDR2 reads YYNGEE. Unmatched junction bases numbered 10, after V lost 0 bases and J lost 5 bases. The CDR3 is made up of 17 amino acids.

The gene calls are TRBV5-1 and TRBJ2-5, with 10 bases that match TRBD1. The length of the CDR3 is 15 residues. With V trimmed by 4 bases and J by 5 bases, 8 bases remained unmatched. The germline V gene has CDR1 SGHRS and CDR2 YFSETQ. The DNA for the CDR3 is TGCGCCAGCAGCCGCGGGACAGGGGCAGTGGAGACCCAGTACTTC. This codes for CASSRGTGAVETQYF. Variable domain in full (rest from reference TRBV5-1 and TRBJ2-5): KAGVTQTPRYLIKTRGQQVTLSCSPISGHRSVSWYQQTPGQGLQFLFEYFSETQRNKGNFPGRFSGRQFSNSRSEMNVSTLELGDSALYLCASSRGTGAVETQYFGPGTRLLVL.

This chain uses TRBV5-1 with TRBJ2-7; TRBD1 might be the D (6 bases). CDR1 and CDR2 (germline): SGHRS, YFSETQ. The CDR3 has 16 amino acids. The V end lost 0 bases, the J end lost 2 bases, and 15 bases lay between the germline ends. The CDR3 loop reads CASSLGGTSSAYEQYF. CDR3 coding DNA: TGCGCCAGCAGCTTGGGTGGGACATCTTCGGCCTACGAGCAGTACTTC.